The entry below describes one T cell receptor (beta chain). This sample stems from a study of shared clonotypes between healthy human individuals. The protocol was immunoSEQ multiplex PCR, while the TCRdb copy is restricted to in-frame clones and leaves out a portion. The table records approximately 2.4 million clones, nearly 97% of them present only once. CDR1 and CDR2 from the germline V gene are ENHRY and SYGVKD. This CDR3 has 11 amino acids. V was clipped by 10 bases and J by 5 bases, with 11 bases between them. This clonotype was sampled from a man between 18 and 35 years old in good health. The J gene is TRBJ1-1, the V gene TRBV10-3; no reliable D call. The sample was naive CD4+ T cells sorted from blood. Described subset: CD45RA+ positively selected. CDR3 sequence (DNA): TGTGCCACCGTTGGGGAAACTGAAGCTTTCTTT. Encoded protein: CATVGETEAFF.